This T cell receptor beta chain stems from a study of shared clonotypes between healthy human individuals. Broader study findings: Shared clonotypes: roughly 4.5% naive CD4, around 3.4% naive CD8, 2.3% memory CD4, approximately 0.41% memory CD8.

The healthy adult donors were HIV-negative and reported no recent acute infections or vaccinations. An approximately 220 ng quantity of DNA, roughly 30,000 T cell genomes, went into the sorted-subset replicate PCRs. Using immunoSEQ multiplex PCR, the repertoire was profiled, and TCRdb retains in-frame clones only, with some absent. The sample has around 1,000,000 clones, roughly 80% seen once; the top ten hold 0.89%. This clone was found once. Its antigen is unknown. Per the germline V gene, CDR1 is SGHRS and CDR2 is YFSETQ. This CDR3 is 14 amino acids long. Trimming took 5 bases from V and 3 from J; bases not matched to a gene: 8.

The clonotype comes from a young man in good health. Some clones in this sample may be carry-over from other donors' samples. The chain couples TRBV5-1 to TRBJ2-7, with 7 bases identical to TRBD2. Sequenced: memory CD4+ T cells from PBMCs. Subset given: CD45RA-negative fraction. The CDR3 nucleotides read TGCGCCAGCAGTCAGGGCGGGAGCATCTACGAGCAGTACTTC. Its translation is CASSQGGSIYEQYF.